These T cell receptor beta chains were read from a single sample in a study of cytomegalovirus exposure and HLA in healthy donors. The data were produced by immunoSEQ multiplex PCR, yet TCRdb's version contains in-frame clones alone and is incomplete. The sample lists roughly 180,000 clones; 65% to 80% were seen once. Material for sequencing was PBMCs. Every receptor here comes from a woman in her twenties or thirties in good health and CMV-seropositive. The CDR3 runs from the conserved cysteine through the conserved F or W. Fields, in order: clone size, J gene, V gene, D gene, CDR3 DNA, CDR3 protein. A D gene is named only where the DNA matches it firmly. Some rows have no size entry. The others give once, few or many, or a class for an expanded clone.

NA,TRBJ1-4,TRBV18,NA,TGTGCCAGCTCACCACGGGTACAGGAAAGGCCTCGGTGGGGACACGACAATGAAAAACTGTTTTTT,CASSPRVQERPRWGHDNEKLFF
NA,TRBJ1-4,TRBV4-3,TRBD1,TGCGCCAGCAGCCAAGATCCGGGGACAGCAACTAATGAAAAACTGTTTTTT,CASSQDPGTATNEKLFF
NA,TRBJ1-5,TRBV4-1,TRBD1,TGCGCCAGCAGCCAAAGGACAGGGGGTTTTAAGCAGCCCCAGCATTTT,CASSQRTGGFKQPQHF
NA,TRBJ2-7,TRBV19,TRBD1,TGTGCCAGTAACCCGGGACAGGGAATATTGGAGCAGTACTTC,CASNPGQGILEQYF
NA,TRBJ2-7,TRBV6-6,NA,TGTGCCAGCAGGGGGGCAGCATCCTACGAGCAGTACTTC,CASRGAASYEQYF
NA,TRBJ1-1,TRBV19,NA,TGTGCCAGTAGTATGTCTGGGGCCGCGCCGAACACTGAAGCTTTCTTT,CASSMSGAAPNTEAFF
NA,TRBJ2-7,TRBV7-2,TRBD2,TGTGCCAGCAGCTTAGGGGCCCTAGCGGGGTACTCCTACGAGCAGTACTTC,CASSLGALAGYSYEQYF
NA,TRBJ1-4,TRBV4-2,TRBD1,TGTGCCAGCAGCCAAGAGGACAGGCGGGGAACTAATGAAAAACTGTTTTTT,CASSQEDRRGTNEKLFF
NA,TRBJ2-3,TRBV9,TRBD2,TGTGCCAGCAGCCCCAGAATGACTAGCGCAGATACGCAGTATTTT,CASSPRMTSADTQYF
NA,TRBJ2-3,TRBV4-3,NA,TGCGCCAGCAGCCAAGCCGCTCGCGGGGGCCTTAGCACAGATACGCAGTATTTT,CASSQAARGGLSTDTQYF
NA,TRBJ2-1,TRBV7-2,TRBD1,TGTGCCAGCAGCTTAGGGACAGGGAGTTACAATGAGCAGTTCTTC,CASSLGTGSYNEQFF
few,TRBJ1-2,TRBV7-2,TRBD1,TGTGCCAGCAGCTTATGGGACAGGGCCTATGGCTACACCTTC,CASSLWDRAYGYTF
NA,TRBJ2-7,TRBV4-1,TRBD1,TGCGCCAGCAGGGACAGGCTTTCCTACGAGCAGTACTTC,CASRDRLSYEQYF
NA,TRBJ1-6,TRBV28,TRBD1,TGTGCCAGCAGCCGAGACAGGGTTTATATTGACAATTCACCCCTCCACTTT,CASSRDRVYIDNSPLHF
few,TRBJ1-2,TRBV6-5,NA,TGTGCCAGCAGCACCTCCGTCAGGGACTATGGCTACACCTTC,CASSTSVRDYGYTF
NA,TRBJ1-2,TRBV21-1,NA,TGTGCCAGCAGCAAATCCCCGGGGGAGGTTAACTATGGCTACACCTTC,CASSKSPGEVNYGYTF
NA,TRBJ2-1,TRBV7-8,NA,TGTGCCAGCAGCTTGACAGAAGTTGAGCAGTTCTTC,CASSLTEVEQFF
NA,TRBJ2-3,TRBV2,NA,TGTGCCAGCATCAAGGACTACACAGATACGCAGTATTTT,CASIKDYTDTQYF
NA,TRBJ1-5,TRBV19,TRBD1,TGTGCCAGTAGGCAGACAGGGACAGGTCAGCCCCAGCATTTT,CASRQTGTGQPQHF
NA,TRBJ2-4,TRBV4-2,TRBD2,TGTGCCAGCAGATCCGGACTAGCGGGGGACGTTGGAGCCAAAAACATTCAGTACTTC,CASRSGLAGDVGAKNIQYF
NA,TRBJ1-4,TRBV7-2,NA,TGTGCCAGCACCTCACCGGCAACTAATGAAAAACTGTTTTTT,CASTSPATNEKLFF
NA,TRBJ1-4,TRBV18,NA,TGTGCCAGCTCCGACAGGCCGGGTGAAAAACTGTTTTTT,CASSDRPGEKLFF
many,TRBJ2-7,TRBV7-9,TRBD2,TGTGCCAGCAGCCCCGGACGGCGGGGGTACGAGCAGTACTTC,CASSPGRRGYEQYF
NA,TRBJ1-2,TRBV7-9,TRBD1,TGTGCCAGCAGCCCGGGACAGACTCGAAACTATGGCTACACCTTC,CASSPGQTRNYGYTF
NA,TRBJ2-5,TRBV10-1,NA,TGCGCCAGCAGTGGCCCGACAAGTCCGGAGACCCAGTACTTC,CASSGPTSPETQYF
NA,TRBJ2-3,TRBV27,NA,TGTGCCAGCAGCTTAGGGCGGGTTGATACGCAGTATTTT,CASSLGRVDTQYF
NA,TRBJ2-5,TRBV29-1,TRBD1,TGCAGCGTCCTCCGGGACAGACAAGAGACCCAGTACTTC,CSVLRDRQETQYF
NA,TRBJ1-6,TRBV6-5,NA,TGTGCCAGCAGTAGCCGGGACTTAAATAATTCACCCCTCCACTTT,CASSSRDLNNSPLHF
once,TRBJ2-4,TRBV28,TRBD2,TGTGCCAGCAGTATCCGGGACTACCTAGCCAAAAACATTCAGTACTTC,CASSIRDYLAKNIQYF
NA,TRBJ2-1,TRBV6-1,NA,TGTGCCAGCAGTGACTTTGGGGCGACGTTCTTC,CASSDFGATFF
NA,TRBJ1-3,TRBV5-6,TRBD1,TGTGCCAGCAGCTCGTTGGACAGGGGGTACTGGGACACCATATATTTT,CASSSLDRGYWDTIYF
NA,TRBJ2-3,TRBV5-4,NA,TGTGCCAGCAGCCGCCGGGCCCCCGACCCGGGGTGGCAGAATTTT,CASSRRAPDPGWQNF
once,TRBJ1-2,TRBV28,TRBD1,TGTGCCAGCAGTTTATTGAGGGCAGGGGGAACTTTTGATGGCTACACCTTC,CASSLLRAGGTFDGYTF
once,TRBJ2-2,TRBV6-5,NA,TGTGCCAGCAGCCCACACCGCACCGGGGAGCTGTTTTTT,CASSPHRTGELFF
NA,TRBJ2-5,TRBV9,TRBD2,TGTGCCAGCAGCGTGGCTAGCGGGGGATACCAAGAGACCCAGTACTTC,CASSVASGGYQETQYF
NA,TRBJ2-3,TRBV11-3,NA,TGTGCCAGCAGCCCAAGCACAGATACGCAGTATTTT,CASSPSTDTQYF
NA,TRBJ2-7,TRBV5-5,TRBD1,TGTGCCAGCAGCCAATCAGGACAGGGGGGCCTTGGTTACGAGCAGTACTTC,CASSQSGQGGLGYEQYF
NA,TRBJ1-3,TRBV5-1,NA,TGCGCCAGCAGCGGTACAGGGTTAGGAAACACCATATATTTT,CASSGTGLGNTIYF
NA,TRBJ2-7,TRBV7-2,TRBD2,TGTGCCAGTGGGGGGGGTTTCTACGAGCAGTACTTC,CASGGGFYEQYF
NA,TRBJ2-3,TRBV10-3,TRBD2,TGTGCCATCAGCGGCTATAGCGGGGGGGCCGGGACGACAGATACGCAGTATTTT,CAISGYSGGAGTTDTQYF
NA,TRBJ1-5,TRBV7-8,NA,TGTGCCAGCAGCTTACGGTCAGCGGCGAGCAATCAGCCCCAGCATTTT,CASSLRSAASNQPQHF
NA,TRBJ1-5,TRBV7-8,TRBD1,TGTGCCAGCAGCCCCCTAGCACAGGGGGCGAGGCCCCAGCATTTT,CASSPLAQGARPQHF
NA,TRBJ2-1,TRBV6-5,TRBD2,TGTGCCAGCAGTTCCAAACCGGGACTAGCATACAATGAGCAGTTCTTC,CASSSKPGLAYNEQFF
NA,TRBJ1-2,TRBV27,TRBD1,TGTGCCAGCAGTCTATCCCGGGACAGGGGGATTGGCTACACCTTC,CASSLSRDRGIGYTF
NA,TRBJ1-6,TRBV11-2,NA,TGTGCCAGCAGCTTAGATCGGTTTAATTCACCCCTCCACTTT,CASSLDRFNSPLHF
NA,TRBJ2-2,TRBV6-5,NA,TGTGCCAGCACTGAGGAAGGGAACACCGGGGAGCTGTTTTTT,CASTEEGNTGELFF
NA,TRBJ2-7,TRBV18,NA,TGTGCCAGCTCCCCTGACAGGACCCACGAGCAGTACTTC,CASSPDRTHEQYF
NA,TRBJ1-2,TRBV27,TRBD1,TGTGCCAGCAGTTACCTCGGGACAGGGATCTCTAACTATGGCTACACCTTC,CASSYLGTGISNYGYTF
once,TRBJ1-5,TRBV7-2,NA,TGTGCCAGCAGCGCGTGGGGCGAGGATCAGCCCCAGCATTTT,CASSAWGEDQPQHF
NA,TRBJ1-6,TRBV2,NA,TGTGCCAGCAGTGAGACAGCAAAAACCCTCCACTTT,CASSETAKTLHF
NA,TRBJ1-5,TRBV6-5,NA,TGTGCCAGCCAAGCAGGGGGCAATCAGCCCCAGCATTTT,CASQAGGNQPQHF
NA,TRBJ2-7,TRBV6-5,NA,TGTGCCAGCAGTTACTCGGGGGGGCCTATGGGCGAGCAGTACTTC,CASSYSGGPMGEQYF
once,TRBJ1-4,TRBV5-1,NA,TGCGCCAGCAGCTTGGGGCTCGTGCGGGGCACAACTAATGAAAAACTGTTTTTT,CASSLGLVRGTTNEKLFF
NA,TRBJ1-2,TRBV4-1,TRBD1,TGCGCCAGCAGCCAGGGAGGACAAGGGGGCCAAGCTAACTATGGCTACACCTTC,CASSQGGQGGQANYGYTF
NA,TRBJ1-2,TRBV27,TRBD1,TGTGCCAGCAGTCGGGACAGCCCGGCGGGCAATGGCTACACCTTC,CASSRDSPAGNGYTF
NA,TRBJ1-1,TRBV2,TRBD1,TGTGCCAGCAGTAGAAGACAGGGGGCAGGGACTGAAGCTTTCTTT,CASSRRQGAGTEAFF
NA,TRBJ2-1,TRBV27,TRBD2,TGTGCCAGCGTAGGAGCGGGGGGGTTGTTCTTC,CASVGAGGLFF
NA,TRBJ2-6,TRBV7-8,NA,TGTGCCAGCAGCTTAGAAGAGACAGGATACTCTGGGGCCAACGTCCTGACTTTC,CASSLEETGYSGANVLTF
NA,TRBJ2-1,TRBV7-8,TRBD2,TGTGCCAGCAGCTGGGGGACTAGGGGCAATGAGCAGTTCTTC,CASSWGTRGNEQFF